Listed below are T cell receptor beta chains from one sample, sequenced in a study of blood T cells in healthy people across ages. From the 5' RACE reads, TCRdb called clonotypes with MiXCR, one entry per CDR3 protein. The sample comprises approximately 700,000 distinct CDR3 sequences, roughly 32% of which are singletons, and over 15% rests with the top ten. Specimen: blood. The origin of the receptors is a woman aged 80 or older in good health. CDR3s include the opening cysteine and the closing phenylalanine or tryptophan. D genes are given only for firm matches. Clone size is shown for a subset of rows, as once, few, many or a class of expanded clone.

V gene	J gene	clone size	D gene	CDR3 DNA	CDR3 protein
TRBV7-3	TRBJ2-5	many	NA	TGTGCCAGCAGTTTGGACGGTCAAGAGACCCAGTACTTC	CASSLDGQETQYF
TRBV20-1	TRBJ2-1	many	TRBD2	TGCAGTGCTAGGTGGGGGGGCTCCTACAATGAGCAGTTCTTC	CSARWGGSYNEQFF
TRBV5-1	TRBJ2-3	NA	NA	TGCGCCAGCAGCTTGGCAGATGGGCTTACAGATACGCAGTATTTT	CASSLADGLTDTQYF
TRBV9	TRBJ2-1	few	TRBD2	TGTGCCAGCAGCTACGGACTAGCGGTTGACAATGAGCAGTTCTTC	CASSYGLAVDNEQFF
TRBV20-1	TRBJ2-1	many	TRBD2	TGCAGTGCTAGAGATCCCTTAACTAGCGGGGGGGCCTACAATGAGCAGTTCTTC	CSARDPLTSGGAYNEQFF
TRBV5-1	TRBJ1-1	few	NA	TGCGCCAGCAGCCCCGGGTGGGGGGCGAGTCGGGGGAACACTGAAGCTTTCTTT	CASSPGWGASRGNTEAFF
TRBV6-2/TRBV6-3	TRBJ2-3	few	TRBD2	TGTGCCAGCAGTCCGCGGGGGGCGATGGCAGATACGCAGTATTTT	CASSPRGAMADTQYF
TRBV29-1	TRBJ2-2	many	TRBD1	TGCAGCGTGGACAGGGGTAGCGGTACCGGGGAGCTGTTTTTT	CSVDRGSGTGELFF
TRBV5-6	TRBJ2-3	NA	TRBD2	TGTGCCAGCAGCTTGGAGACTAGCGGGGGGGATATCCTCGGCACAGATACGCAGTATTTT	CASSLETSGGDILGTDTQYF
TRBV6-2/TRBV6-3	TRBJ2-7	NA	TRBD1	TGTGCCAGCAGGGAAGACTTACAGGGGATCGAGTACTTC	CASREDLQGIEYF
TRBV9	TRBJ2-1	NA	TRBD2	TGTGCCAGGCAAAGCGGGGGGTATGGTGAGCAGTTCTTC	CARQSGGYGEQFF
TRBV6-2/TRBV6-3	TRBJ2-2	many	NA	TGTGCCAGCAGTTACAGCCTAGCTGTTGTCTACACCGGGGAGCTGTTTTTT	CASSYSLAVVYTGELFF
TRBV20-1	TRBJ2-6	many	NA	TGCAGTGCTAGAGATCGAGTGGGGGCGGACGTCCTGACTTTC	CSARDRVGADVLTF
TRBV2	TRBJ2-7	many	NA	TGTGCCAGCGGACCAAGTACATCCTACGAGCAGTACTTC	CASGPSTSYEQYF
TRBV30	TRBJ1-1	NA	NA	TGTGCCTGGAGTGCAGAACCCAGGGATGGCACTGAAGCTTTCTTT	CAWSAEPRDGTEAFF
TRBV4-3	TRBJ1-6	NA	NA	TGCGCCAGCAGCCAACCGCGCAGGGGCGATTCACCCCTCCACTTT	CASSQPRRGDSPLHF
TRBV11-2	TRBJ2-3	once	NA	TGTGCCAGCAACTACTACAGGGATGGCACAGATACGCAGTATTTT	CASNYYRDGTDTQYF
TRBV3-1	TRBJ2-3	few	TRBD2	TGTGCCAGCCGGGAAGGACTAGTTAGCTCAGATACGCAGTATTTT	CASREGLVSSDTQYF
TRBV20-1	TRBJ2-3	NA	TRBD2	TGCAGTGCTAGGCTAGCGGAGCTTACTAGCACAGATACGCAGTATTTT	CSARLAELTSTDTQYF
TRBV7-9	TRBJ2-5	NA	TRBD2	TGTGCCAGCAGCTTAGCTCTAGCGGGGACAGAGACCCAGTACTTC	CASSLALAGTETQYF
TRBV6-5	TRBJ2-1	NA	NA	TGTGCCAGCAGTTATTCCTCCCCGTCAGGGGTCTACAATGAGCAGTTCTTC	CASSYSSPSGVYNEQFF
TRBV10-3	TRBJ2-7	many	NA	TGTGCCATCAGTGAGTCGCCAGGGAAAGCATACGAGCAGTACTTC	CAISESPGKAYEQYF
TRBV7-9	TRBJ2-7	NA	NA	TGTGCCAGCAGCCACAGGGATTCCTACGAGCAGTACTTC	CASSHRDSYEQYF
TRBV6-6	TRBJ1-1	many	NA	TGTGCCAGCAGTTCCTCGACAGGGAACACTGAAGCTTTCTTT	CASSSSTGNTEAFF
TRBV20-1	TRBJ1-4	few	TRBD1	TGCAGTGCAATCGGGACAGGGGTTTCTAATGAAAAACTGTTTTTT	CSAIGTGVSNEKLFF
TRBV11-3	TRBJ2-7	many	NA	TGTGCCAGCAGCTTACGAGGGGAGGCCTACGAGCAGTACTTC	CASSLRGEAYEQYF
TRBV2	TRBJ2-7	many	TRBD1	TGTGCCAGCAGGCGCCCTGGGACAGGGCGGTACGAGCAGTACTTC	CASRRPGTGRYEQYF
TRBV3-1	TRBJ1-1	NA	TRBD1	TGTGCCAGCACCCCTTTGACAGGGAAGGCTGAAGCTTTCTTT	CASTPLTGKAEAFF
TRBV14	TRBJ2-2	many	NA	TGTGCCAGCAGCCGGGGACGGTCGAACACCGGGGAGCTGTTTTTT	CASSRGRSNTGELFF
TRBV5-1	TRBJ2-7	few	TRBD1	TGCGCCAGCAGCAAAGATCCGGGACAGACCTACGAGCAGTACTTC	CASSKDPGQTYEQYF
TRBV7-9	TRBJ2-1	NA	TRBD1	TGTGCCAGCAGCTTACCGCTAGGGACAGCCGTTAGGGATGAGCAGTTCTTC	CASSLPLGTAVRDEQFF
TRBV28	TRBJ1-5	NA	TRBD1	TGTGCCAGCAGTATAAGACAGGGAGGAAATCGGCCCCAGCATTTT	CASSIRQGGNRPQHF
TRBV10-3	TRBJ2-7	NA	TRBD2	TGTGTCACGCAACGGACTAGCGGGACCTACGAGCAGTACTTC	CVTQRTSGTYEQYF
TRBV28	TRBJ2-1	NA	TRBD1	TGTGCCAGCAGTTCTGGGACAGGAGACTACAATGAGCAGTTCTTC	CASSSGTGDYNEQFF
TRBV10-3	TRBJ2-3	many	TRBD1	TGTGCCATCAGTGAACCGACCGGGACAGGGGGTGGCCTTAGCACAGATACGCAGTATTTT	CAISEPTGTGGGLSTDTQYF
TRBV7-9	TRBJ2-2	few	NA	TGTGCCAGCAGCCCTGTTTTCTCCGCCGGGGAGCTGTTTTTT	CASSPVFSAGELFF
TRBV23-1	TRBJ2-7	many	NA	TGCGCCAGCAGTCCCCCGGGACCCATCTCCTACGAGCAGTACTTC	CASSPPGPISYEQYF
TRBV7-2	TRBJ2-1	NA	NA	TGTGCCAGCAGCTTAGATGGTCGGCATGAGCAGTTCTTC	CASSLDGRHEQFF
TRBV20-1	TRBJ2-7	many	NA	TGCAGTGCTGGTCAACCGAGCTCCTACGAGCAGTACTTC	CSAGQPSSYEQYF
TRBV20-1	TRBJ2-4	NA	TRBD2	TGCAGTGCTAGAGGGACTAGCGGGGGCCATGTTTATGATTATGGGGAAAACATTCAGTACTTC	CSARGTSGGHVYDYGENIQYF
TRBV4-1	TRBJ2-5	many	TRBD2	TGCGCCAGCAGCCGACCAGCGGGGGGGCGAGAGACCCAGTACTTC	CASSRPAGGRETQYF
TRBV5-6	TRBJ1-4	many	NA	TGTGCCAGCAGCCCCTGGGTCGGAACTAATGAAAAACTGTTTTTT	CASSPWVGTNEKLFF
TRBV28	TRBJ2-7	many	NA	TGTGCCAGCACCCCTGGGGGGGCCCCTCTTCCCGACGAGCAGTACTTC	CASTPGGAPLPDEQYF
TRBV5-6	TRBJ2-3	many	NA	TGTGCCAGCAGCTTGCGCGGCACAGGGCAGGATACGCAGTATTTT	CASSLRGTGQDTQYF
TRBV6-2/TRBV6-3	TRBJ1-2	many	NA	TGTGCCAGCAGTTATGCCAACTATGGCTACACCTTC	CASSYANYGYTF
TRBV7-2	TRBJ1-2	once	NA	TGTGCCAGCAGCTTAGAGAGGGGATACTATGGCTACACCTTC	CASSLERGYYGYTF
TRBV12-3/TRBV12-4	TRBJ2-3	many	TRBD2	TGTGCCAGCAGTCCGGTAGCGGGGGGCACAGATACGCAGTATTTT	CASSPVAGGTDTQYF
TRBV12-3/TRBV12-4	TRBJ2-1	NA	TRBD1	TGTGCCAGCAGGGAGACAGGGGCGACTTACAATGAGCAGTTCTTC	CASRETGATYNEQFF
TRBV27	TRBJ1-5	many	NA	TGTGCCAGCAAGTCCTATGGGGAAAGTACTCAGCCCCAGCATTTT	CASKSYGESTQPQHF
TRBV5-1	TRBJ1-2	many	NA	TGTGCCAGCAGCTTAGATCCGGGCGGATATGGCTACACCTTC	CASSLDPGGYGYTF
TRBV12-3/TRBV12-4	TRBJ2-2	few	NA	TGTGCCAGCAGTCTCGGGCCTTCTGGGACCGGGGAGCTGTTTTTT	CASSLGPSGTGELFF
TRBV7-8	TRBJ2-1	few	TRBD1	TGTGCCAGCCGAGCAGGGGGACAGGGGAAGAGTGAGCAGTTCTTC	CASRAGGQGKSEQFF
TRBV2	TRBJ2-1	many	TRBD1	TGTGCCAGCAGTGAAGCCCGACAGGGAAATGAGCAGTTCTTC	CASSEARQGNEQFF
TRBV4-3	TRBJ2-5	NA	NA	TGCGCCAGCAGCCAAACCGGGAGACAAGAGACCCAGTACTTC	CASSQTGRQETQYF
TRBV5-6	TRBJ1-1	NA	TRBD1	TGTGCCAGCAGCTTATCCGGGACAGGGTGGACTGAAGCTTTCTTT	CASSLSGTGWTEAFF